The 8 T cell receptor beta chains given below trace back to one sample, sequenced in a study of blood T cells in healthy people across ages. Combining a sample-barcoded 5' primer with a J-beta primer mix, a second PCR ran for roughly 6 to 12 cycles. Each CDR3 protein is one row after TCRdb ran MiXCR on the 5' RACE reads. The repertoire includes roughly 1.5 million distinct CDR3 sequences, 35% to 45% of them detected once, and just over 4% sits in the top ten. The sample taken for sequencing was blood. All receptors derive from a woman between 18 and 29 years old in good health.

The gene calls are TRBV9 and TRBJ2-5; D possibly corresponds to TRBD1 (7 bases). V lost 0 bases and J lost 11, with 32 bases in between. The CDR3 is made up of 19 amino acids. The V gene's germline CDR1 is SGDLS and CDR2 YYNGEE. CDR3 nucleotides: TGTGCCAGCAGCGTAGTGGGGGTTACCAACAGGGGACGGGGGAATGAGCAGTACTTC. Residues: CASSVVGVTNRGRGNEQYF.

The rearrangement links TRBV7-8 to TRBJ2-5; D unclear. Between the trimmed V and J ends, which lost 0 bases and 11 bases, there was a span of 19 bases. The CDR3 loop spans 15 amino acids. CDR1 SGHVS and CDR2 FQNEAQ come from the germline V gene. The CDR3: CASSLALGSYTEQYF. The CDR3 nucleotides read TGTGCCAGCAGCTTAGCGCTCGGATCTTACACGGAGCAGTACTTC.

In its sample, this clonotype was seen a few times. DNA for the CDR3: TGTGCCAGCAGAGAACTAGCGGGTGAAGCCGATACGCAGTATTTT. Encoded protein: CASRELAGEADTQYF. This sequence joins TRBV27 and TRBJ2-3, with TRBD2 matching over 9 bases. Germline V CDR1 and CDR2: MNHEY, SMNVEV (reference sequence). This CDR3 is built from 15 residues. The V segment lost 6 bases and the J segment 6 bases; nucleotides outside the gene matches: 10.

Only a few counts were recorded for this clonotype. The chain joins TRBV12-3 or TRBV12-4 to TRBJ2-2; D might be TRBD2 (5 bases). V was trimmed by 9 bases and J by 4 bases, leaving 9 bases between them. The CDR3 consists of 12 residues. The CDR3 reads CASKDFTGELFF. CDR3 coding DNA: TGTGCCAGTAAGGACTTCACCGGGGAGCTGTTTTTT.

This clonotype was seen a few times. The rearrangement links TRBV6-5 to TRBJ1-4, with D possibly matching TRBD1 (5 bases). The CDR3 has 13 residues. Germline CDR1 reads MNHEY; CDR2 reads SVGAGI. Trimming stripped 8 bases from V and 8 bases from J, with 15 bases between. This chain's CDR3 is CASGRGPGEKLFF. CDR3 DNA: TGTGCCAGCGGTAGGGGCCCCGGGGAAAAACTGTTTTTT.

This chain uses TRBV2 with TRBJ2-1, with D possibly TRBD1 on 6 matching bases. The CDR3 has 14 amino acids. Germline V gene sequence: CDR1 SNHLY, CDR2 FYNNEI. V was clipped by 4 bases and J by 3 bases, with 10 bases between them. Here the CDR3 DNA reads TGTGCCAGCAGTGTGGACAGAGACTACAATGAGCAGTTCTTC. It is translated as CASSVDRDYNEQFF.

This clonotype was counted between two and nine times. This rearrangement joins TRBV5-1 to TRBJ2-1; D ambiguous. Trimming removed 2 bases from V and 1 base from J, with 10 bases in between. Germline CDR1 and CDR2: SGHRS and YFSETQ. CDR3 size: 15 residues. In DNA form, the CDR3 reads TGCGCCAGCAGCTTAGACGGACCATCCTACAATGAGCAGTTCTTC. Its translation: CASSLDGPSYNEQFF. The complete variable domain, with remaining parts taken from reference TRBV5-1 and TRBJ2-1, reads KAGVTQTPRYLIKTRGQQVTLSCSPISGHRSVSWYQQTPGQGLQFLFEYFSETQRNKGNFPGRFSGRQFSNSRSEMNVSTLELGDSALYLCASSLDGPSYNEQFFGPGTRLTVL.

This clonotype appeared a few times. The rearrangement joins TRBV12-3 or TRBV12-4 to TRBJ1-5, with D tentatively TRBD1 (5 bases). The CDR3 has 14 amino acids. The ends were cut back, 1 base at V and 6 bases at J, with 10 bases in the middle. The CDR3 sequence is CASSLVHGGQPQHF. The CDR3 DNA reads TGTGCCAGCAGTTTAGTCCACGGGGGTCAGCCCCAGCATTTT.